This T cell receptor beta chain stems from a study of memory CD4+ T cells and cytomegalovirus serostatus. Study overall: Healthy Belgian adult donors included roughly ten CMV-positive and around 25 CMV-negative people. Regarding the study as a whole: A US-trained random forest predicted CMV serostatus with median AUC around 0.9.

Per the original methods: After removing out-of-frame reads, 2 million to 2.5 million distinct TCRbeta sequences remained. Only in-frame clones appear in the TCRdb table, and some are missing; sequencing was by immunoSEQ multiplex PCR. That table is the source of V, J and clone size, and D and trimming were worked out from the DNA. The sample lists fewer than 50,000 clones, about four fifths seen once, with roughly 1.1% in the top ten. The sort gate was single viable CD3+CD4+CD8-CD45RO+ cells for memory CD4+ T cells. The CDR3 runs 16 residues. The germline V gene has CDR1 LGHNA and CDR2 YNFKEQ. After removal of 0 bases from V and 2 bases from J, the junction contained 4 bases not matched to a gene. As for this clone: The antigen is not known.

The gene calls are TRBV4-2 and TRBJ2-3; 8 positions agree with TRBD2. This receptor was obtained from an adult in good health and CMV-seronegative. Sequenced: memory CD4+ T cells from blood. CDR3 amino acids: CASSQDWTSSTDTQYF. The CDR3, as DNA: TGTGCCAGCAGCCAAGATTGGACTAGCTCCACAGATACGCAGTATTTT.